These T cell receptor beta chains were read from a single sample in a study of cytomegalovirus exposure and HLA in healthy donors. Produced via immunoSEQ multiplex PCR; TCRdb's table is partial and in-frame only. In the table there are under 200,000 clones, over 85% of which are singletons. Sequenced: PBMCs. These receptors were taken from a young man in good health and CMV-seropositive. Both conserved end residues are part of each CDR3. The order of the fields is J gene, D gene, V gene, clone size, CDR3 protein, CDR3 DNA. The D gene is left open where the match is weak. Expanded clones are given a class, and other clones once, few, many or no size at all.

TRBJ1-1 | . | TRBV7-8 | . | CASSGAVMNTEAFF | TGTGCCAGCAGCGGGGCAGTCATGAACACTGAAGCTTTCTTT
TRBJ2-3 | . | TRBV19 | . | CASSPDRVSSTDTQYF | TGTGCCAGTAGTCCGGACAGAGTCTCTAGCACAGATACGCAGTATTTT
TRBJ1-2 | . | TRBV9 | . | CASSGSLYGYTF | TGTGCCAGCAGCGGAAGCCTCTATGGCTACACCTTC
TRBJ2-7 | . | TRBV4-1 | few | CASSFDMNSYEQYF | TGCGCCAGCAGCTTCGACATGAACTCCTACGAGCAGTACTTC
TRBJ2-3 | . | TRBV14 | few | CASSPQNLNSLVPNTQYF | TGTGCCAGCAGCCCTCAAAATCTTAACAGTTTAGTACCGAATACGCAGTATTTT
TRBJ2-1 | TRBD2 | TRBV7-6 | . | CASSFGGGANEQFF | TGTGCCAGCAGCTTTGGGGGGGGTGCTAATGAGCAGTTCTTC
TRBJ2-1 | TRBD1 | TRBV11-2 | . | CASSSPRDRVKSYNEQFF | TGTGCCAGCAGCTCCCCCCGGGACAGGGTAAAATCCTACAATGAGCAGTTCTTC
TRBJ2-7 | TRBD2 | TRBV13 | . | CASSSGTSGLYEQYF | TGTGCCAGCAGCTCAGGGACTAGCGGACTCTACGAGCAGTACTTC
TRBJ2-1 | TRBD2 | TRBV2 | . | CASSRTSGLISYNEQFF | TGTGCCAGCAGCAGAACTAGCGGGCTTATCTCCTACAATGAGCAGTTCTTC
TRBJ2-1 | TRBD2 | TRBV27 | . | CASSLSRTSGIHEQFF | TGTGCCAGCAGTTTATCACGGACTAGCGGGATACATGAGCAGTTCTTC
TRBJ2-3 | . | TRBV29-1 | . | CSVAFLQGNTDTQYF | TGCAGCGTTGCATTTTTACAGGGAAACACAGATACGCAGTATTTT
TRBJ2-7 | . | TRBV6-5 | . | CASRTRDLPYEQYF | TGTGCCAGCAGAACCCGGGACTTGCCCTACGAGCAGTACTTC
TRBJ1-1 | . | TRBV10-3 | . | CASLQSLDTEAFF | TGTGCCAGCCTACAGAGCTTGGACACTGAAGCTTTCTTT
TRBJ2-7 | TRBD1 | TRBV5-1 | . | CASTIWPKPTGVPYEQYF | TGCGCCAGCACTATTTGGCCCAAACCTACAGGGGTACCCTACGAGCAGTACTTC
TRBJ2-7 | TRBD1 | TRBV29-1 | few | CSVDRGQRGEQYF | TGCAGCGTTGACAGGGGGCAAAGGGGCGAGCAGTACTTC
TRBJ2-7 | TRBD1 | TRBV27 | . | CASNKKAGQGPYEQYF | TGTGCCAGCAATAAAAAAGCGGGACAGGGGCCCTACGAGCAGTACTTC
TRBJ2-1 | TRBD1 | TRBV13 | . | CASSLGGQGSYNEQFF | TGTGCCAGCAGCTTAGGGGGACAGGGCTCCTACAATGAGCAGTTCTTC
TRBJ2-1 | . | TRBV19 | . | CASSIDPAAPGFF | TGTGCCAGTAGTATAGATCCAGCGGCCCCTGGGTTCTTC
TRBJ2-1 | TRBD2 | TRBV5-1 | . | CASTQSTSGRVTTYNEQFF | TGCGCCAGCACCCAATCAACTAGCGGGAGAGTTACCACCTACAATGAGCAGTTCTTC
TRBJ1-1 | . | TRBV28 | . | CASTPQGMNTEAFF | TGTGCCAGCACCCCCCAGGGCATGAACACTGAAGCTTTCTTT
TRBJ2-1 | TRBD2 | TRBV7-9 | . | CASSYSGSPYNEQFF | TGTGCCAGCAGCTATAGCGGGTCCCCCTACAATGAGCAGTTCTTC
TRBJ2-7 | TRBD2 | TRBV19 | . | CASSNPKREYDYEQYF | TGTGCCAGTAGCAATCCGAAGCGGGAGTACGACTACGAGCAGTACTTC
TRBJ2-3 | TRBD2 | TRBV5-1 | . | CASSHGRNTDTQYF | TGCGCCAGCAGTCACGGGAGGAATACAGATACGCAGTATTTT
TRBJ2-7 | TRBD2 | TRBV27 | . | CASRASGSYEQYF | TGTGCCAGCAGGGCTAGCGGGAGCTACGAGCAGTACTTC
TRBJ2-1 | TRBD2 | TRBV2 | . | CASSPLAGRYNEQFF | TGTGCCAGCAGCCCTTTAGCGGGTAGATACAATGAGCAGTTCTTC
TRBJ2-7 | TRBD2 | TRBV5-1 | . | CASSPGTSGGIEQYF | TGCGCCAGCAGCCCGGGGACTAGCGGGGGCATCGAGCAGTACTTC
TRBJ1-4 | . | TRBV7-2 | . | CASSLRGIAEKLFF | TGTGCCAGCAGCTTAAGGGGGATAGCTGAAAAACTGTTTTTT
TRBJ1-2 | . | TRBV28 | . | CASSSVYGYTF | TGTGCCAGCAGCTCGGTCTATGGCTACACCTTC
TRBJ2-7 | TRBD1 | TRBV6-1 | . | CASSEDRIYEQYF | TGTGCCAGCAGTGAGGACAGGATTTACGAGCAGTACTTC